The entry that follows covers one TCR beta chain sequence. The CDR3 is made up of 15 amino acids. The ends were cut back, 3 bases at V and 7 bases at J, with 16 bases in the middle. The germline gives CDR1 MNHEY, CDR2 SMNVEV (reference sequence). Measured with immunoSEQ multiplex PCR; TCRdb has only the in-frame clones, and not every one. Of about 180,000 clones listed, around four fifths are singletons. This sample is drawn from a study of blood T cell repertoires in COVID-19. Study in general: Samples representing acute and convalescent COVID-19 were sourced from the United States, Italy and Spain. In each case, the material was cDNA or gDNA derived from T cells, B-cell-depleted T cells, or PBMCs.

Those enrolled in Seattle joined during active infection and were followed longitudinally afterward. The sample was peripheral blood. This sequence was found in a middle-aged woman with COVID-19, enrolled during active disease. The J gene is TRBJ1-5, the V gene TRBV27; no firm D call. As DNA, the CDR3 is TGTGCCAGCAGTTTGAGTAGGAGCGGTACGCAGCCCCAGCATTTT. The encoded protein is CASSLSRSGTQPQHF.